A single TCR beta chain is shown here with its context. Trimming cost V 8 bases and J 10 bases; bases outside gene matches: 12. The CDR3 is made up of 13 amino acids. Germline CDR1 and CDR2: SGHTA and FQGTGA. The source of the sample is a study of CD8 T cells in Susac syndrome. Negative isolation was applied to CD8+ and CD4+ T cells, and FACS enrichment was applied to TEMRA cells. cDNA came from approximately 0.5 to 1 ug RNA primed by random hexamers. One entry per CDR3 protein results from TCRdb running MiXCR on the immunoSEQ multiplex PCR reads. The top ten clones hold around 0.15% of a sample with hundreds of thousands of distinct CDR3 sequences, about 95% of them seen once.

Material: CD4+ T cells from PBMCs. This rearrangement joins TRBV7-3 to TRBJ1-1; 8 bases agree with TRBD1. The sequence was obtained from a human donor with Susac syndrome. The CDR3 DNA follows: TGTGCCAGCGCCTCGGTAGGACAGGGAAGAGCTTTCTTT. Protein product: CASASVGQGRAFF.